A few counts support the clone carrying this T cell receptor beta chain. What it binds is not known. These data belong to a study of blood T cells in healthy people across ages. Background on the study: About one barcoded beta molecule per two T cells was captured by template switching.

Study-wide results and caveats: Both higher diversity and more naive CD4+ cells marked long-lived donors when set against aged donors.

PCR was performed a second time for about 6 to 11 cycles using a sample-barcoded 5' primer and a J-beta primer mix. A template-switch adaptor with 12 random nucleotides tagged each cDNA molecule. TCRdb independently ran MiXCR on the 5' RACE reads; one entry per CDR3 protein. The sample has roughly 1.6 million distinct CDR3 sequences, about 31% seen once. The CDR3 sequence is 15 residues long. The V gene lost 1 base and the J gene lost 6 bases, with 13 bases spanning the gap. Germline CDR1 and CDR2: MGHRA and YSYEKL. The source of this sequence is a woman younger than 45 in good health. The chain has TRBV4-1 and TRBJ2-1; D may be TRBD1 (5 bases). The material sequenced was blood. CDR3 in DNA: TGCGCCAGCAGCCAAGCGCAGGGCCTCAGCAATGAGCAGTTCTTC. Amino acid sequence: CASSQAQGLSNEQFF.